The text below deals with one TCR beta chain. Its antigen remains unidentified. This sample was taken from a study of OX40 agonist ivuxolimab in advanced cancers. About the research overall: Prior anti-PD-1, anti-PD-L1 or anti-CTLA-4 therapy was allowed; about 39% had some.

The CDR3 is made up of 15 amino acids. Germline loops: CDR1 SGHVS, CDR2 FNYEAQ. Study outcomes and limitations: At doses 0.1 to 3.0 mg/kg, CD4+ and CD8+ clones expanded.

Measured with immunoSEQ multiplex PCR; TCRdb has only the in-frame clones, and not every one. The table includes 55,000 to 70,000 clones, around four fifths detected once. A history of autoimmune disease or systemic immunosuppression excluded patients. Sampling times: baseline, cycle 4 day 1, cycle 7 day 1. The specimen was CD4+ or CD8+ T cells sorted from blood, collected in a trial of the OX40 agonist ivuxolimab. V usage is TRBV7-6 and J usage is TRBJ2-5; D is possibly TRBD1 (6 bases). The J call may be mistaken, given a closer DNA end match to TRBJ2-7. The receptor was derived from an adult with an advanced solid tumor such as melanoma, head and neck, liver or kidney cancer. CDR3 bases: TGTGCCAGCAGCTTATTTCAGGGGATTCCATACGAGCAGTACTTC. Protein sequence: CASSLFQGIPYEQYF.